This is a list of T cell receptor beta chains from one sample in a study of OX40 agonist ivuxolimab in advanced cancers. The data were produced by immunoSEQ multiplex PCR, yet TCRdb's version contains in-frame clones alone and is incomplete. The sample has about 82,000 clones, roughly 91% seen once. Specimen: CD4+ or CD8+ T cells sorted from blood, collected in a trial of the OX40 agonist ivuxolimab. These receptors came from an adult with an advanced solid tumor such as melanoma, head and neck, liver or kidney cancer. The CDR3 runs from the conserved cysteine through the conserved F or W. The order of the fields is clone size, J gene, V gene, D gene, CDR3 DNA, CDR3 protein. D genes are given only for firm matches. Some rows mark clone size as missing; the rest say once, few, many or name a class of expanded clone.

abundance: NA; j_gene: TRBJ2-7; v_gene: TRBV5-6; d_gene: NA; CDR3nt: TGTGCCAGCAGCTTGGGGGCACCCTACGAGCAGTACTTC; CDR3aa: CASSLGAPYEQYF
abundance: NA; j_gene: TRBJ2-7; v_gene: TRBV7-7; d_gene: NA; CDR3nt: TGTGCTAGCAGCTTAGCGGCAGGACTCTCCTACGAGCAGTACTTC; CDR3aa: CASSLAAGLSYEQYF
abundance: few; j_gene: TRBJ1-1; v_gene: TRBV30; d_gene: NA; CDR3nt: TGTGCCGGCCGGAGTTTTACTGAAGCTTTCTTT; CDR3aa: CAGRSFTEAFF
abundance: NA; j_gene: TRBJ1-5; v_gene: TRBV7-2; d_gene: NA; CDR3nt: TGTGCCAGCAGCCTAATGGGCCCCAAAACAAATCAGCCCCAGCATTTT; CDR3aa: CASSLMGPKTNQPQHF
abundance: NA; j_gene: TRBJ1-6; v_gene: TRBV2; d_gene: TRBD1; CDR3nt: TGTGCCAGCAGTGCAGAGACAGGGTCCTCACCCCTCCACTTT; CDR3aa: CASSAETGSSPLHF
abundance: few; j_gene: TRBJ1-1; v_gene: TRBV2; d_gene: NA; CDR3nt: TGTGCCAGCAGTGAGGAGGCAGTTCTTGTGACTGAAGCTTTCTTT; CDR3aa: CASSEEAVLVTEAFF
abundance: NA; j_gene: TRBJ1-2; v_gene: TRBV28; d_gene: NA; CDR3nt: TGTGCCAGCAGTTTACTAGACGGTTTCATCTCCTATGGCTACACCTTC; CDR3aa: CASSLLDGFISYGYTF
abundance: few; j_gene: TRBJ2-1; v_gene: TRBV19; d_gene: TRBD2; CDR3nt: TGTGCCAGTAGTCCTAAGGGGCGGGAGGTCTACAATGAGCAGTTCTTC; CDR3aa: CASSPKGREVYNEQFF
abundance: NA; j_gene: TRBJ1-5; v_gene: TRBV19; d_gene: TRBD1; CDR3nt: TGTGCCAGTAGTATTTTAGGGCAGGGGGCGCTCAATCAGCCCCAGCATTTT; CDR3aa: CASSILGQGALNQPQHF
abundance: NA; j_gene: TRBJ1-1; v_gene: TRBV10-3; d_gene: NA; CDR3nt: TGTGCCACTTCAATGCGGGGTCGAGGCACTGAAGCTTTCTTT; CDR3aa: CATSMRGRGTEAFF
abundance: NA; j_gene: TRBJ1-5; v_gene: TRBV19; d_gene: NA; CDR3nt: TGTGCCAGTAGTGGCCTGGGGAACCAGCCCCAGCATTTT; CDR3aa: CASSGLGNQPQHF
abundance: NA; j_gene: TRBJ1-2; v_gene: TRBV28; d_gene: NA; CDR3nt: TGTGCCAGCAGTTTATCGGGGGGATATGGCTACACCTTC; CDR3aa: CASSLSGGYGYTF
abundance: NA; j_gene: TRBJ2-7; v_gene: TRBV7-2; d_gene: TRBD2; CDR3nt: TGTGCCAGCAGCCTCGGGGGGGGCTACGAGCAGTACTTC; CDR3aa: CASSLGGGYEQYF
abundance: NA; j_gene: TRBJ2-5; v_gene: TRBV27; d_gene: TRBD2; CDR3nt: TGTGCCAGCAGTTTGACTAGCGGGGCTCTCGAGACCCAGTACTTC; CDR3aa: CASSLTSGALETQYF